The rows below give T cell receptor beta chains drawn from one sample of a study of blood T cell repertoires in COVID-19. Method: immunoSEQ multiplex PCR; TCRdb's copy keeps in-frame clones and lacks some. This table holds 180,000 or so clones, over 75% found once. Source material: PBMCs or T cells enriched from blood (not recorded which). The receptor source for this set is a man aged 45 to 65 who had recovered from COVID-19. CDR3s include the opening cysteine and the closing phenylalanine or tryptophan. The D gene is left open where the match is weak. Only some rows state a clone size, as once, few, many or a class for expanded clones.

clone_size: -; j_call: TRBJ1-4; v_call: TRBV19; d_call: TRBD1; cdr3_nt: TGTGCCACGGGGCCAGGGGACAGGGCAACTAATGAAAAACTGTTTTTT; cdr3_aa: CATGPGDRATNEKLFF
clone_size: -; j_call: TRBJ2-2; v_call: TRBV5-1; d_call: -; cdr3_nt: TGCGCCAGCAGCTCTAGACAGCCTAACACCGGGGAGCTGTTTTTT; cdr3_aa: CASSSRQPNTGELFF
clone_size: -; j_call: TRBJ1-4; v_call: TRBV5-6; d_call: -; cdr3_nt: TGTGCCAGCAGCTTGGAGCAGGGTGGGGAAAAACTGTTTTTT; cdr3_aa: CASSLEQGGEKLFF
clone_size: few; j_call: TRBJ2-5; v_call: TRBV2; d_call: -; cdr3_nt: TGTGCCAGCTCCAGTCCGGGGAGAGAGACCCAGTACTTC; cdr3_aa: CASSSPGRETQYF
clone_size: -; j_call: TRBJ2-7; v_call: TRBV27; d_call: -; cdr3_nt: TGTGCCAGCAGTCTAAACTCCTACGAGCAGTACTTC; cdr3_aa: CASSLNSYEQYF
clone_size: -; j_call: TRBJ2-2; v_call: TRBV2; d_call: -; cdr3_nt: TGTGCCAGCAGTGAATGGGCGGGCGGGGAGCTGTTTTTT; cdr3_aa: CASSEWAGGELFF
clone_size: -; j_call: TRBJ1-1; v_call: TRBV7-9; d_call: -; cdr3_nt: TGTGCCAGCAGCTTATTCGGGAGGGGAAGGGACACTGAAGCTTTCTTT; cdr3_aa: CASSLFGRGRDTEAFF
clone_size: -; j_call: TRBJ1-5; v_call: TRBV7-8; d_call: -; cdr3_nt: TGTGCCAGCAGCTTAGATCCCTTCGGGCCCCAGCATTTT; cdr3_aa: CASSLDPFGPQHF
clone_size: -; j_call: TRBJ2-2; v_call: TRBV4-1; d_call: TRBD2; cdr3_nt: TGCGCCAGCAGCCAATCTAGTCTAGCGGGGGGAGATACCGGGGAGCTGTTTTTT; cdr3_aa: CASSQSSLAGGDTGELFF
clone_size: few; j_call: TRBJ1-4; v_call: TRBV28; d_call: -; cdr3_nt: TGTGCCACCGATACTCCGGTAGGCGGAAAACTGTTTTTT; cdr3_aa: CATDTPVGGKLFF
clone_size: -; j_call: TRBJ2-2; v_call: TRBV6-1; d_call: TRBD2; cdr3_nt: TGTGCCAGCAGTGTGCTAGCGGGGGGGAACACCGGGGAGCTGTTTTTT; cdr3_aa: CASSVLAGGNTGELFF
clone_size: -; j_call: TRBJ1-2; v_call: TRBV21-1; d_call: -; cdr3_nt: TGTGCCAGCAGCAAAGCCATAACCGGGAGCGGTCAGCATGGCCACACCTTC; cdr3_aa: CASSKAITGSGQHGHTF
clone_size: few; j_call: TRBJ1-1; v_call: TRBV11-2; d_call: -; cdr3_nt: TGTGCCAGCAGCTTAAACAGTGAAGCTTTCTTT; cdr3_aa: CASSLNSEAFF
clone_size: -; j_call: TRBJ1-4; v_call: TRBV30; d_call: -; cdr3_nt: TGTGCCTGGAGTCGCGGGGGGCTTGATGAAAAACTGTTTTTT; cdr3_aa: CAWSRGGLDEKLFF
clone_size: once; j_call: TRBJ2-1; v_call: TRBV19; d_call: -; cdr3_nt: TGTGCCAGTAGCCGACAGGTCGGGAATGAGCAGTTCTTC; cdr3_aa: CASSRQVGNEQFF
clone_size: -; j_call: TRBJ2-3; v_call: TRBV4-1; d_call: TRBD2; cdr3_nt: TGCGCCAGCAGCCAAGATGATCTGGGCGGGGGGGCCTCTAAAGATACGCAGTATTTT; cdr3_aa: CASSQDDLGGGASKDTQYF
clone_size: -; j_call: TRBJ2-7; v_call: TRBV6-5; d_call: TRBD1; cdr3_nt: TGTGCCAGCAGTTACTCTTCAGGGGGCGGCGAGCAGTACTTC; cdr3_aa: CASSYSSGGGEQYF
clone_size: once; j_call: TRBJ2-2; v_call: TRBV19; d_call: -; cdr3_nt: TGTGCCAGTAGTATGTGGCTGACGATGAGCGCCGGGGAGCTGTTTTTT; cdr3_aa: CASSMWLTMSAGELFF
clone_size: -; j_call: TRBJ1-5; v_call: TRBV7-9; d_call: -; cdr3_nt: TGTGCCAGCAGCTTAGACCACAGTCAGCCCCAGCATTTT; cdr3_aa: CASSLDHSQPQHF
clone_size: -; j_call: TRBJ2-7; v_call: TRBV28; d_call: TRBD2; cdr3_nt: TGTGCCAGCAGTTTACGTCGGAGCGGGAGAACCTACGAGCAGTACTTC; cdr3_aa: CASSLRRSGRTYEQYF
clone_size: -; j_call: TRBJ1-2; v_call: TRBV10-3; d_call: -; cdr3_nt: TGTGCCATCAGTGAGCGGGGGAGTATCTATGGCTACACCTTC; cdr3_aa: CAISERGSIYGYTF
clone_size: -; j_call: TRBJ1-5; v_call: TRBV21-1; d_call: -; cdr3_nt: TGTGCCAGCAGCAAAGTCAGAGGACAGAGGAGCAATCAGCCCCAGCATTTT; cdr3_aa: CASSKVRGQRSNQPQHF
clone_size: -; j_call: TRBJ2-5; v_call: TRBV15; d_call: -; cdr3_nt: TGTGCCACCAGCAGTGGACAAAAAGGGGCCCAGTACTTC; cdr3_aa: CATSSGQKGAQYF
clone_size: -; j_call: TRBJ2-2; v_call: TRBV3-1/TRBV3-2; d_call: TRBD2; cdr3_nt: TGTGCCAGCAGTCGTGGCGGGGGGGCCCGCAGCGGGGAGCTGTTTTTT; cdr3_aa: CASSRGGGARSGELFF
clone_size: once; j_call: TRBJ2-7; v_call: TRBV6-5; d_call: TRBD2; cdr3_nt: TGTGCCAGCACCGGTAACGGGGGGGTTGCTTACGAGCAGTACTTC; cdr3_aa: CASTGNGGVAYEQYF
clone_size: -; j_call: TRBJ2-1; v_call: TRBV7-2; d_call: TRBD2; cdr3_nt: TGTGCCAGCAGCCCCAGGACTAGCGGGATGTACAATGAGCAGTTCTTC; cdr3_aa: CASSPRTSGMYNEQFF
clone_size: -; j_call: TRBJ2-4; v_call: TRBV14; d_call: -; cdr3_nt: TGTGCCAGCAGCCATGATAGGGGACGGGGGAACATTCAGTACTTC; cdr3_aa: CASSHDRGRGNIQYF
clone_size: -; j_call: TRBJ2-3; v_call: TRBV5-1; d_call: TRBD1; cdr3_nt: TGCGCCAGCAGCCTGGGACAGGGGGTATTAGATACGCAGTATTTT; cdr3_aa: CASSLGQGVLDTQYF
clone_size: -; j_call: TRBJ2-7; v_call: TRBV27; d_call: TRBD1; cdr3_nt: TGTGCCAGCAGTCACAGGGGAGCCGGCGAGCAGTACTTC; cdr3_aa: CASSHRGAGEQYF
clone_size: few; j_call: TRBJ2-1; v_call: TRBV19; d_call: -; cdr3_nt: TGTGCCAGTAGTATACTGGGGGGACTCTTCGTTCGAGAGCAGTTCTTC; cdr3_aa: CASSILGGLFVREQFF
clone_size: -; j_call: TRBJ1-4; v_call: TRBV19; d_call: -; cdr3_nt: TGTGCCAGTAAAGACAGCACAACTAATGAAAAACTGTTTTTT; cdr3_aa: CASKDSTTNEKLFF
clone_size: -; j_call: TRBJ1-3; v_call: TRBV3-1/TRBV3-2; d_call: -; cdr3_nt: TGTGCCAGCAGCCAACACGGAGGTGCCTCTGGAAACACCATATATTTT; cdr3_aa: CASSQHGGASGNTIYF
clone_size: few; j_call: TRBJ2-4; v_call: TRBV6-6; d_call: TRBD2; cdr3_nt: TGTGCCAGCAGCGAGCCTTTTAGTAGCGGGGAGGGGTTAGCCAAAAACATTCAGTACTTC; cdr3_aa: CASSEPFSSGEGLAKNIQYF
clone_size: -; j_call: TRBJ2-2; v_call: TRBV6-5; d_call: TRBD1; cdr3_nt: TGTGCCAGCAGTTACTCAACAGGGGGAGGGGAGCTGTTTTTT; cdr3_aa: CASSYSTGGGELFF
clone_size: -; j_call: TRBJ2-3; v_call: TRBV5-1; d_call: -; cdr3_nt: TGCGCCAGCAGCTTGGGGCAGAGCACAGATACGCAGTATTTT; cdr3_aa: CASSLGQSTDTQYF
clone_size: -; j_call: TRBJ2-5; v_call: TRBV12-3/TRBV12-4; d_call: -; cdr3_nt: TGTGCCAGCAGTCTCGCGGAGACCCAGTACTTC; cdr3_aa: CASSLAETQYF
clone_size: once; j_call: TRBJ2-5; v_call: TRBV5-1; d_call: TRBD1; cdr3_nt: TGCGCCAGCAGTCGATCCGGGACAGAGGTCGCGGCCCAGTACTTC; cdr3_aa: CASSRSGTEVAAQYF
clone_size: -; j_call: TRBJ2-1; v_call: TRBV7-7; d_call: -; cdr3_nt: TGTGCCAGCAGCTTAGTTCCCCAGAATGAGCAGTTCTTC; cdr3_aa: CASSLVPQNEQFF
clone_size: -; j_call: TRBJ2-2; v_call: TRBV15; d_call: -; cdr3_nt: TGTGCCACCAGCAGAGATTTAGGCCGTGACAGACTCACCGGGGAGCTGTTTTTT; cdr3_aa: CATSRDLGRDRLTGELFF
clone_size: few; j_call: TRBJ1-3; v_call: TRBV13; d_call: -; cdr3_nt: TGTGCCAGCAGCTTAGGCCAAGGGAGAGAAAACACCATATATTTT; cdr3_aa: CASSLGQGRENTIYF
clone_size: -; j_call: TRBJ1-1; v_call: TRBV29-1; d_call: -; cdr3_nt: TGCAGCGTGGCCCCTAGCGGCACTGAAGCTTTCTTT; cdr3_aa: CSVAPSGTEAFF
clone_size: -; j_call: TRBJ2-2; v_call: TRBV27; d_call: -; cdr3_nt: TGTGCCAGCAGCTCCGCGGGACTCACCACCGGGGAGCTGTTTTTT; cdr3_aa: CASSSAGLTTGELFF
clone_size: once; j_call: TRBJ2-5; v_call: TRBV21-1; d_call: -; cdr3_nt: TGTGCCAGCAGCAAAGCGCGGGCAGGGGGCGGGGGAGAGACCCAGTACTTC; cdr3_aa: CASSKARAGGGGETQYF
clone_size: -; j_call: TRBJ1-4; v_call: TRBV5-1; d_call: -; cdr3_nt: TGCGCCAGCAGCTTGGCGTCGGGGTATACGGAAAAACTGTTTTTT; cdr3_aa: CASSLASGYTEKLFF
clone_size: -; j_call: TRBJ2-5; v_call: TRBV6-1; d_call: -; cdr3_nt: TGTGCCAGCAGTGAGTTTCAGGGACATGAGACCCAGTACTTC; cdr3_aa: CASSEFQGHETQYF
clone_size: -; j_call: TRBJ1-2; v_call: TRBV20-1; d_call: -; cdr3_nt: TGCAGTGCTAGAGAAGGAGCTGGCTACACCTTC; cdr3_aa: CSAREGAGYTF
clone_size: -; j_call: TRBJ2-5; v_call: TRBV7-8; d_call: TRBD1; cdr3_nt: TGTGCCAGCAGCCTGGACAGGGTCCAAGAGACCCAGTACTTC; cdr3_aa: CASSLDRVQETQYF
clone_size: -; j_call: TRBJ2-7; v_call: TRBV19; d_call: TRBD2; cdr3_nt: TGTGCCAGTAGTGTAGCGGGAGACGACGAGCAGTACTTC; cdr3_aa: CASSVAGDDEQYF
clone_size: -; j_call: TRBJ2-3; v_call: TRBV2; d_call: -; cdr3_nt: TGTGCCAGCAGGGAGGGCACAGTGGCAGATACGCAGTATTTT; cdr3_aa: CASREGTVADTQYF
clone_size: -; j_call: TRBJ1-2; v_call: TRBV7-2; d_call: TRBD1; cdr3_nt: TGTGCCAGCAGCACGACAGGGCTGGGCTATGGCTACACCTTC; cdr3_aa: CASSTTGLGYGYTF
clone_size: few; j_call: TRBJ1-1; v_call: TRBV6-5; d_call: -; cdr3_nt: TGTGCCAGCAGTAAACCGGGACAGAACACTGAAGCTTTCTTT; cdr3_aa: CASSKPGQNTEAFF
clone_size: -; j_call: TRBJ2-1; v_call: TRBV2; d_call: -; cdr3_nt: TGTGCCAGCAGTGTAACCCCGGGAGCCTCCTACAATGAGCAGTTCTTC; cdr3_aa: CASSVTPGASYNEQFF
clone_size: few; j_call: TRBJ2-5; v_call: TRBV6-5; d_call: -; cdr3_nt: TGTGCCAGCAGTTACTCGGGTACAGGGTACCAAGAGACCCAGTACTTC; cdr3_aa: CASSYSGTGYQETQYF
clone_size: -; j_call: TRBJ2-3; v_call: TRBV21-1; d_call: -; cdr3_nt: TGTGCCAGCAGCAAGTCGATAGAGCACAGCACAGATACGCAGTATTTT; cdr3_aa: CASSKSIEHSTDTQYF
clone_size: -; j_call: TRBJ1-3; v_call: TRBV7-2; d_call: -; cdr3_nt: TGTGCCAGCAGCTCCATAGGGGGTAACCCTGGAAACACCATATATTTT; cdr3_aa: CASSSIGGNPGNTIYF
clone_size: -; j_call: TRBJ2-7; v_call: TRBV15; d_call: TRBD1; cdr3_nt: TGTGCCACCAGCAGAGTACGGGACAGGTCCTACGAGCAGTACTTC; cdr3_aa: CATSRVRDRSYEQYF